These 17 T cell receptor beta chains were sequenced from one sample in a study of control samples from healthy donors and cancer patients. The method was immunoSEQ multiplex PCR; TCRdb's version includes in-frame clones alone and lacks a portion of them. The data show 150,000 to 200,000 clones, 85% to 90% seen once. Sequencing was carried out using blood. These receptors were collected from a woman aged 45-60 years in good health.

The chain is built from TRBV24-1 and TRBJ1-2, with D unclear. Germline V lookup: CDR1 KGHDR, CDR2 SFDVKD. V gave up 1 base and J gave up 6 bases, with 8 bases separating them. This CDR3 contains 13 residues. In DNA form, the CDR3 reads TGTGCCACCAGTGATTTTGACGGACATGGCTACACCTTC. It translates to CATSDFDGHGYTF.

This chain connects TRBV3-1 (or the pseudogene TRBV3-2) to TRBJ2-3; D possibly matches TRBD1 or TRBD2 (7 bases each). Between the trimmed V and J ends, which lost 1 base and 1 base, there was a span of 12 bases. The CDR3 totals 16 residues. In germline, CDR1 is LGHDT, CDR2 YNNKEL (reference sequence). CDR3 in amino acids: CASSQGQGGGTDTQYF. In DNA, the CDR3 is TGTGCCAGCAGCCAAGGACAGGGAGGGGGCACAGATACGCAGTATTTT.

J is TRBJ2-1 and V is TRBV7-2; 12 nucleotides align to TRBD2. Trimming took 8 bases from V and 9 from J; bases not matched to a gene: 11. This CDR3 spans 15 amino acids. Germline loops: CDR1 SGHTA, CDR2 FQGNSA. CDR3 sequence reads: CASASTSGRIGEQFF. The CDR3 coding sequence is TGTGCCAGCGCATCTACTAGCGGGAGGATCGGTGAGCAGTTCTTC.

This chain links TRBV20-1 with TRBJ1-1; no clear D. Germline assignment: CDR1 DFQATT and CDR2 SNEGSKA (reference sequence). Trimming cost V 3 bases and J 5 bases, with 10 bases left between them. The CDR3 contains 12 residues. The CDR3, as DNA: TGCAGTGCTAGTGTCCGAGGAACTGAAGCTTTCTTT. Amino acid sequence: CSASVRGTEAFF.

The genes are TRBV6-5 and TRBJ1-2; D ambiguous. The CDR3 spans 14 residues. CDR1 is MNHEY, CDR2 SVGAGI, per germline. V was clipped by 2 bases and J by 4 bases, with 11 bases between them. The CDR3 spells CASSYERQSYGYTF. The CDR3 nucleotides read TGTGCCAGCAGTTACGAGAGACAAAGCTATGGCTACACCTTC.

This chain joins TRBV3-1 (or the pseudogene TRBV3-2) and TRBJ1-1, with D possibly being TRBD1 (5 bases). Germline loops: CDR1 LGHDT, CDR2 YNNKEL (reference sequence). Trimming left V 0 bases short and J 5 bases short, with 19 bases between. The CDR3 has 17 residues. CDR3 sequence: CASSQERGRGVGTEAFF. In DNA, the CDR3 is TGTGCCAGCAGCCAAGAGAGGGGCCGCGGGGTAGGGACTGAAGCTTTCTTT.

This clone was observed a single time. The DNA for the CDR3 is TGTGCCAGCAGATCGGGCCCAGACTATGGCTACACCTTC. It is translated as CASRSGPDYGYTF. The chain has TRBV14 and TRBJ1-2; D not certain. Trimming removed 6 bases from V and 3 bases from J, with 11 bases in between. CDR1 SGHDN and CDR2 FVKESK come from the germline V gene. The CDR3 spans 13 residues.

This chain joins TRBV5-1 and TRBJ2-7; 8 bases map to TRBD1. The ends lost 0 bases at V and 4 bases at J; junction bases unmatched: 3. Germline CDR1 reads SGHRS; CDR2 reads YFSETQ. This CDR3 is 14 amino acids long. The CDR3 DNA is TGCGCCAGCAGCTTGGCCAGGGGGCCATACGAGCAGTACTTC. This sequence encodes CASSLARGPYEQYF. The variable domain in full, with the rest retrieved from reference TRBV5-1 and TRBJ2-7, is KAGVTQTPRYLIKTRGQQVTLSCSPISGHRSVSWYQQTPGQGLQFLFEYFSETQRNKGNFPGRFSGRQFSNSRSEMNVSTLELGDSALYLCASSLARGPYEQYFGPGTRLTVT.

The CDR3 loop reads CASSPLGQETQYF. CDR3 DNA sequence: TGTGCCAGCTCACCCCTCGGACAAGAGACCCAGTACTTC. The rearrangement joins TRBV18 to TRBJ2-5; D not resolved. The germline V gene has CDR1 KGHSH and CDR2 LQKENI. Trimming removed 3 bases at V and 2 bases at J, with 7 bases between. CDR3 length: 13 amino acids.

The rearrangement uses TRBV24-1 and TRBJ2-5, with TRBD2 as a possible D gene (7 bases). The CDR3 runs to 16 residues. In germline, CDR1 is KGHDR, CDR2 SFDVKD. V was cut by 5 bases and J by 5 bases, with 20 bases left in between. The CDR3 DNA is TGTGCCACCAGTGGCCAAGGGGGGGCAGCCGGGGAGACCCAGTACTTC. It encodes CATSGQGGAAGETQYF.

The chain joins TRBV6-1 to TRBJ1-1; no clear D gene. There are 16 residues in the CDR3. V was trimmed by 4 bases and J by 1 base, leaving 16 bases between them. CDR1 is MNHNS, CDR2 SASEGT, per germline. This CDR3 reads CASSVSRAFGNTEAFF. In DNA form, the CDR3 reads TGTGCCAGCAGTGTCTCTCGAGCGTTCGGGAACACTGAAGCTTTCTTT.

This rearrangement joins TRBV5-5 to TRBJ1-6; D gene uncertain. From germline, CDR1 is SGHKS and CDR2 YYEKEE (reference sequence). This CDR3 region has 16 residues. With 3 bases removed from V and 8 bases from J, the gap between germline ends came to 18 bases. The CDR3 bases are TGTGCCAGCAGCTCTTCCCCCCAGTGGCCCTATTCACCCCTCCACTTT. Translating it yields CASSSSPQWPYSPLHF. Combining the CDR3 with reference TRBV5-5 and TRBJ1-6 gives the whole variable domain DAGVTQSPTHLIKTRGQQVTLRCSPISGHKSVSWYQQVLGQGPQFIFQYYEKEERGRGNFPDRFSARQFPNYSSELNVNALLLGDSALYLCASSSSPQWPYSPLHFGNGTRLTVT.

This chain uses TRBV5-4 with TRBJ2-7, with 10 positions matching TRBD2. The CDR3 loop spans 16 amino acids. Trimming took 0 bases from V and 0 from J; bases not matched to a gene: 3. Germline V gene lookup returns CDR1 SGHNT and CDR2 YYREEE (reference sequence). The CDR3 protein is CASSLDSGGHSYEQYF. In DNA form, the CDR3 reads TGTGCCAGCAGCTTGGATAGCGGGGGGCACTCCTACGAGCAGTACTTC.

The chain carries TRBV6-6 and TRBJ1-1, with D perhaps TRBD1 (5 bases). Trimming pared 1 base from V and 5 bases from J, leaving 14 bases between. The germline V gene has CDR1 MNHNY and CDR2 SVGAGI (reference sequence). This CDR3 has 15 amino acids. The CDR3 coding sequence is TGTGCCAGCAGTTACTACGGCAGGGAAGGGACTGAAGCTTTCTTT. Residues: CASSYYGREGTEAFF.

V is TRBV2 and J is TRBJ1-2, with 7 bases fitting TRBD1. The CDR3 length is 15 residues. Trimming took 3 bases from V and 0 from J; bases not matched to a gene: 4. Germline V CDR1 and CDR2: SNHLY, FYNNEI. CDR3: CASSENRGPNYGYTF. The CDR3 nucleotides read TGTGCCAGCAGTGAGAACAGGGGACCTAACTATGGCTACACCTTC.

This clone has a single count. The chain couples TRBV5-6 to TRBJ1-2, with D possibly being TRBD1 (5 bases). Germline loops: CDR1 SGHDT, CDR2 YYEEEE. The length of the CDR3 is 14 residues. V lost 2 bases to trimming and J lost 4 bases, with 12 bases between them. As DNA, the CDR3 is TGTGCCAGCAGCTTCGGCCAGGGAGGCTATGGCTACACCTTC. It is translated as CASSFGQGGYGYTF. The variable domain in full, completed from reference TRBV5-6 and TRBJ1-2, reads DAGVTQSPTHLIKTRGQQVTLRCSPKSGHDTVSWYQQALGQGPQFIFQYYEEEERQRGNFPDRFSGHQFPNYSSELNVNALLLGDSALYLCASSFGQGGYGYTFGSGTRLTVV.

The rearrangement joins TRBV6-4 to TRBJ2-2; D may be TRBD1 (7 bases). V shed 5 bases and J shed 6 bases, with 10 bases lying between them. The CDR3 covers 13 residues. Germline loops: CDR1 MRHNA, CDR2 SNTAGT. The CDR3 DNA follows: TGTGCCAGCAGTACAGGGGAGGCCGGGGAGCTGTTTTTT. This encodes CASSTGEAGELFF.